This T cell receptor (beta chain) was sequenced during a study of beta chain features in type 1 diabetes. Overall study results and limits: Type 1 diabetes patients showed a moderate but significant shortening of TCRB CDR3s in all four CD4+ subsets.

The entirety of the isolated RNA underwent reverse transcription, so expressed TCRB transcripts were sequenced. The method was immunoSEQ multiplex PCR; TCRdb's version includes in-frame clones alone and lacks a portion of them. The repertoire holds 300,000 to 350,000 clones, with less than 15% as singletons. This clone appeared a few times. The antigen is undetermined. V was trimmed by 6 bases and J by 5 bases, leaving 8 bases between them. CDR3 length: 12 residues. Germline V lookup: CDR1 MNHNY, CDR2 SVGAGI (reference sequence). What was sequenced was naive CD4+ T cells from blood. This chain uses TRBV6-6 with TRBJ2-1, with D tentatively TRBD1 (5 bases). The sequence derives from a woman aged 18-29 years with type 1 diabetes. The CDR3 DNA follows: TGTGCCAGCAGCCGACAGAACAATGAGCAGTTCTTC. Translating gives CASSRQNNEQFF.